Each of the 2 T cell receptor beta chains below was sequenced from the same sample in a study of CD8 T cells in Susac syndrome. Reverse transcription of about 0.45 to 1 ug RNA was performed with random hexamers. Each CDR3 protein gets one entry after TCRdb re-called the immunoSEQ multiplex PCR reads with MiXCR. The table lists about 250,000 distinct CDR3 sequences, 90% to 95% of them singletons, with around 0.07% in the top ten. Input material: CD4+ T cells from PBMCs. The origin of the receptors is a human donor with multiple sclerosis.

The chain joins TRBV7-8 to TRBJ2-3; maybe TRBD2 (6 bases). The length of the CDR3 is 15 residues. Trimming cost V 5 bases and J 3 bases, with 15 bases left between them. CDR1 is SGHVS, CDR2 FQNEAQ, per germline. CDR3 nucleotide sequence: TGTGCCAGCAGCCTCAGTCGGGAGTTGACAGATACGCAGTATTTT. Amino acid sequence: CASSLSRELTDTQYF.

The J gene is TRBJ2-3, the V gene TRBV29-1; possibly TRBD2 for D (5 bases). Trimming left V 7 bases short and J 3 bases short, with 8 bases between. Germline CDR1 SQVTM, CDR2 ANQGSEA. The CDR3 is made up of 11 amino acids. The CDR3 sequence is CSAGMTDTQYF. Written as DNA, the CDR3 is TGCAGCGCCGGGATGACAGATACGCAGTATTTT.